This T cell receptor beta chain was identified during a study of control samples from healthy donors and cancer patients. Assay: immunoSEQ multiplex PCR; the TCRdb copy retains only in-frame clones and omits some. The sample carries around 250,000 clones, approximately 80% recorded once. The CDR3 is 16 amino acids. Germline V gives CDR1 SNHLY, CDR2 FYNNEI. Trimming shortened V by 6 bases and J by 3 bases, and 18 bases separated the two germline ends. The sequence was collected from a woman in her sixties with lung cancer. The sample was PBMCs. The chain carries TRBV2 and TRBJ2-1; D may be TRBD1 or TRBD2 (6 bases each). CDR3: CASSGMTRGLYNEQFF. CDR3 sequence (DNA): TGTGCCAGCAGCGGGATGACTCGGGGGCTCTACAATGAGCAGTTCTTC.